Listed below are T cell receptor beta chains from one sample, sequenced in a study of cytomegalovirus exposure and HLA in healthy donors. Method: immunoSEQ multiplex PCR; TCRdb's copy keeps in-frame clones and lacks some. The data show tens of thousands of clones, approximately 86% seen once. The sequenced sample was PBMCs. The receptor source for this set is a man aged 30 to 45 in good health and CMV-seronegative. Each CDR3 is given with its conserved first and last residue. The D gene is left open where the match is weak. The size entry is marked missing in some rows and otherwise reads once, few, many or a size class.

D gene	V gene	clone size	J gene	CDR3 length	CDR3 protein	CDR3 DNA
NA	TRBV2	once	TRBJ2-1	12	CASRRGGNEQFF	TGTGCCAGCAGGAGGGGGGGGAATGAGCAGTTCTTC
TRBD1	TRBV6-6	NA	TRBJ1-5	15	CASSYSTGFNQPQHF	TGTGCCAGCAGTTACTCGACAGGGTTTAATCAGCCCCAGCATTTT
TRBD1	TRBV27	NA	TRBJ2-3	12	CASTSMGQGQYF	TGTGCCAGCACCTCAATGGGACAGGGGCAGTATTTT
TRBD2	TRBV4-1	NA	TRBJ2-3	17	CASSFLLAGASTDTQYF	TGCGCCAGCAGCTTCCTTCTAGCGGGGGCCAGCACAGATACGCAGTATTTT
NA	TRBV10-3	once	TRBJ1-2	15	CAISGFSGANYGYTF	TGTGCCATCAGTGGTTTTTCAGGGGCGAACTATGGCTACACCTTC
TRBD1	TRBV4-3	NA	TRBJ2-1	16	CASSQAGQGSYNEQFF	TGCGCCAGCAGCCAAGCGGGACAGGGCTCCTACAATGAGCAGTTCTTC
NA	TRBV15	NA	TRBJ1-6	14	CATSRDRASSPLHF	TGTGCCACCAGCAGAGACAGGGCAAGTTCACCCCTCCACTTT
TRBD2	TRBV27	NA	TRBJ2-3	13	CASSLSTSNTQYF	TGTGCCAGCAGTTTATCGACTAGCAATACGCAGTATTTT
TRBD1	TRBV11-3	NA	TRBJ1-2	15	CASSPGQGYNYGYTF	TGTGCCAGCAGCCCAGGACAGGGTTACAACTATGGCTACACCTTC
NA	TRBV9	NA	TRBJ2-5	15	CASSTPLRGQETQYF	TGTGCCAGCAGCACCCCCCTCAGGGGCCAAGAGACCCAGTACTTC
TRBD2	TRBV15	NA	TRBJ2-5	16	CATSRAQLAGQETQYF	TGTGCCACCAGCAGGGCCCAGTTAGCGGGGCAAGAGACCCAGTACTTC
NA	TRBV19	NA	TRBJ1-1	13	CASTRRWSTEAFF	TGTGCCAGTACCCGCCGGTGGAGCACTGAAGCTTTCTTT
NA	TRBV9	NA	TRBJ1-1	15	CASSATPELNTEAFF	TGTGCCAGCAGCGCTACACCGGAGCTGAACACTGAAGCTTTCTTT
NA	TRBV28	NA	TRBJ1-5	15	CASSSIRVSNQPQHF	TGTGCCAGCAGTTCAATCAGGGTGAGCAATCAGCCCCAGCATTTT
NA	TRBV9	NA	TRBJ2-7	16	CASSESRDTLFYEQYF	TGTGCCAGCAGCGAAAGTCGGGACACCCTTTTCTACGAGCAGTACTTC
NA	TRBV6-5	NA	TRBJ2-1	14	CASSYSPLGSEQFF	TGTGCCAGCAGTTACTCCCCTCTCGGTAGCGAGCAGTTCTTC
NA	TRBV7-2	NA	TRBJ2-4	14	CASSLTDTKNIQYF	TGTGCCAGCAGCCTCACTGACACCAAAAACATTCAGTACTTC
NA	TRBV4-2	NA	TRBJ2-4	17	CASSQGGGGVAKNIQYF	TGTGCCAGCAGCCAAGGGGGTGGCGGGGTAGCCAAAAACATTCAGTACTTC
NA	TRBV27	once	TRBJ2-7	15	CASTIVGGGRYEQYF	TGTGCCAGCACCATCGTGGGAGGGGGTAGGTACGAGCAGTACTTC
NA	TRBV4-2	few	TRBJ2-2	14	CASSQWEHTGELFF	TGTGCCAGCAGCCAGTGGGAGCACACCGGGGAGCTGTTTTTT
NA	TRBV5-1	NA	TRBJ2-5	15	CASSTLGGTQETQYF	TGCGCCAGCAGCACCTTAGGGGGAACCCAAGAGACCCAGTACTTC
TRBD2	TRBV7-9	few	TRBJ2-1	16	CASSLGASGSGNEQFF	TGTGCCAGCAGCTTAGGAGCTAGCGGGAGTGGCAATGAGCAGTTCTTC
TRBD1	TRBV10-3	NA	TRBJ1-1	15	CAISDATGTNTEAFF	TGTGCCATCAGTGACGCGACAGGGACGAACACTGAAGCTTTCTTT
TRBD1	TRBV5-1	NA	TRBJ2-1	15	CASSSGQGVYNEQFF	TGCGCCAGCAGCTCTGGACAGGGAGTCTACAATGAGCAGTTCTTC
NA	TRBV30	NA	TRBJ2-6	13	CASQGSGANVLTF	TGTGCCTCACAGGGTTCTGGGGCCAACGTCCTGACTTTC
TRBD1	TRBV7-9	NA	TRBJ1-1	16	CASSSDRGGMNTEAFF	TGTGCCAGCAGCTCGGACAGGGGGGGCATGAACACTGAAGCTTTCTTT
NA	TRBV9	NA	TRBJ2-3	14	CASTRGDSTDTQYF	TGTGCCAGCACCAGGGGGGATAGCACAGATACGCAGTATTTT
NA	TRBV29-1	NA	TRBJ2-7	14	CSVEGSGSHYEQYF	TGCAGCGTTGAAGGTTCCGGGAGCCATTACGAGCAGTACTTC
TRBD1	TRBV6-1	NA	TRBJ2-3	17	CASSARQGKTSTDTQYF	TGTGCCAGCAGTGCCCGACAGGGTAAAACTAGCACAGATACGCAGTATTTT
TRBD1	TRBV7-9	NA	TRBJ1-1	15	CASSPDRGPNTEAFF	TGTGCCAGCAGCCCGGACAGGGGGCCGAACACTGAAGCTTTCTTT
TRBD1	TRBV6-6	NA	TRBJ1-4	13	CATFFGQGRKLFF	TGTGCCACCTTTTTTGGACAGGGGAGAAAACTGTTTTTT
NA	TRBV4-1	NA	TRBJ1-5	15	CASSPRDNSNQPQHF	TGCGCCAGCAGCCCCCGGGACAATAGCAATCAGCCCCAGCATTTT
NA	TRBV9	NA	TRBJ2-7	13	CASSVGDNSEQYF	TGTGCCAGCAGCGTAGGTGACAACTCCGAGCAGTACTTC
NA	TRBV19	NA	TRBJ1-2	17	CASSALEGRGDYYGYTF	TGTGCCAGTAGTGCCCTGGAGGGGCGTGGAGATTACTATGGCTACACCTTC
TRBD1	TRBV6-1	once	TRBJ2-5	15	CASSRTGTGSETQYF	TGTGCCAGCTCAAGAACCGGGACAGGGAGCGAGACCCAGTACTTC
NA	TRBV7-2	NA	TRBJ1-6	15	CASSLQAPYNSPLHF	TGTGCCAGCAGTCTACAGGCCCCCTATAATTCACCCCTCCACTTT
TRBD1	TRBV5-6	NA	TRBJ1-2	17	CASSPLAGQEIMRGYTF	TGTGCCAGCAGCCCCTTAGCAGGACAGGAAATTATGAGGGGCTACACCTTC
NA	TRBV10-3	NA	TRBJ2-1	11	CASGLNNEQFF	TGTGCCAGCGGACTGAACAATGAGCAGTTCTTC
NA	TRBV7-3	NA	TRBJ1-1	15	CASSIGQLINTEAFF	TGTGCCAGCAGCATCGGACAGCTAATTAACACTGAAGCTTTCTTT
TRBD1	TRBV28	few	TRBJ1-5	14	CASSLGQASPPQHF	TGTGCCAGCAGTCTCGGACAGGCCAGTCCGCCCCAGCATTTT
TRBD2	TRBV6-6	NA	TRBJ2-5	16	CASSYSPSGGQETQYF	TGTGCCAGCAGTTACTCGCCTAGCGGGGGCCAAGAGACCCAGTACTTC
TRBD2	TRBV28	NA	TRBJ2-2	16	CASSPPGTRVIGELFF	TGTGCCAGCAGTCCCCCGGGGACTAGGGTTATCGGGGAGCTGTTTTTT
NA	TRBV2	few	TRBJ1-5	14	CASSEDSSNQPQHF	TGTGCCAGCAGTGAGGACAGTAGCAATCAGCCCCAGCATTTT
NA	TRBV5-1	NA	TRBJ1-1	14	CASSSSDPERMAFF	TGCGCCAGCAGCTCGAGTGACCCTGAGCGAATGGCTTTCTTT
TRBD1	TRBV7-9	NA	TRBJ1-2	13	CASSQTTGDGYTF	TGTGCCAGCAGCCAGACGACAGGGGATGGCTACACCTTC
NA	TRBV5-4	NA	TRBJ2-3	13	CASSLAGTDTQYF	TGTGCCAGCAGCTTGGCAGGGACAGATACGCAGTATTTT
NA	TRBV2	NA	TRBJ2-2	15	CASSGLGAGTGELFF	TGTGCCAGCAGTGGGCTGGGGGCTGGCACCGGGGAGCTGTTTTTT
NA	TRBV4-1	NA	TRBJ2-7	14	CASSQDRQAYEQYF	TGCGCCAGCAGCCAAGATCGACAGGCCTACGAGCAGTACTTC
NA	TRBV4-3	NA	TRBJ2-5	13	CASSQDFQETQYF	TGCGCCAGCAGCCAAGACTTCCAAGAGACCCAGTACTTC
TRBD1	TRBV28	NA	TRBJ1-2	13	CASRAGTGYGYTF	TGTGCCAGCAGGGCCGGGACAGGGTATGGCTACACCTTC
NA	TRBV4-1	NA	TRBJ2-7	13	CASSQGFQYEQYF	TGCGCCAGCAGCCAAGGTTTTCAGTACGAGCAGTACTTC
NA	TRBV29-1	once	TRBJ2-5	12	CSVDWGPGTQYF	TGCAGCGTTGACTGGGGGCCGGGGACCCAGTACTTC
TRBD2	TRBV7-2	NA	TRBJ2-1	18	CASSSTSGGADLFYEQFF	TGTGCCAGCAGCTCCACTAGCGGGGGGGCCGATCTCTTCTATGAGCAGTTCTTC
NA	TRBV19	NA	TRBJ1-3	15	CASSILGGSGNTIYF	TGTGCCAGTAGTATCCTGGGAGGCTCTGGAAACACCATATATTTT
NA	TRBV2	few	TRBJ1-3	15	CASSEQAFSGNTIYF	TGTGCCAGCAGTGAACAGGCCTTCTCTGGAAACACCATATATTTT